One and the same sample provided the 14 T cell receptor beta chains below, sequenced in a study of T cells in women clearing cervical HPV infection. Clones were read by immunoSEQ multiplex PCR, and TCRdb kept only the in-frame ones, dropping some. The sample table includes 25,000 to 35,000 clones. Sequences were obtained from blood buffy coat. The source is a woman between 18 and 70 years old with a cervical HPV16 infection that either progressed to CIN3+ or cleared (not recorded which).

To note about this clone: Coverage ceases 3 residues before the CDR3 finishes, and the germline J gene fills in the end. J is TRBJ2-7 and V is TRBV6-2 or TRBV6-3; a weak D match, TRBD2 (6 bases). Germline V gives CDR1 MNHEY, CDR2 SVGEGT. This CDR3 region has 15 residues. Trimming removed 2 bases from V and 1 base from J, with 12 bases in between. The CDR3 sequence is CASSYEGGVSYEQYF. Partial CDR3 DNA: TGTGCCAGCAGTTACGAGGGCGGGGTTTCCTACGAG.

Worth noting for this clone: The observed sequence ends 3 residues before the CDR3 terminus, with the missing tail filled in from the germline J gene. The chain recombines TRBV20-1 with TRBJ1-5; 9 bases are shared with TRBD1. CDR1 and CDR2 from the germline V gene are DFQATT and SNEGSKA (reference sequence). The trim removed 5 bases at V and 6 bases at J, leaving 8 bases unmatched. The CDR3 has 14 residues. Here the CDR3 reads CSAGTRTGAQPQHF. The DNA read from the CDR3 is TGCAGTGCTGGTACACGGACAGGGGCTCAGCCC.

Details on this clone: The sequenced fragment ends 3 residues before the CDR3 boundary, so the rest is inferred from the germline J gene. The V gene is TRBV30, the J gene TRBJ1-4; 7 bases align to TRBD1. The V gene end was trimmed by 0 bases and the J gene end by 8 bases; junction bases not matched to a gene: 6. This CDR3 is built from 14 residues. Germline loops: CDR1 GTSNPN, CDR2 SVGIG (reference sequence). CDR3 sequence: CAWSVRQGHEKLFF. The CDR3 bases that were read are TGTGCCTGGAGTGTACGACAGGGCCACGAAAAA.

A note on this clone: The read ends 3 residues before the CDR3 terminus; that terminus is restored from the germline J gene. The rearrangement links TRBV5-1 to TRBJ2-2, with D maybe TRBD2 (6 bases). This CDR3 is built from 13 residues. V was shortened by 7 bases and J by 4 bases, with 11 bases between the two germline ends. Germline assignment: CDR1 SGHRS and CDR2 YFSETQ. The DNA read from the CDR3 is TGCGCCAGCTCCCCCGGGGGCACCGGGGAG. The encoded protein is CASSPGGTGE. The full CDR3 is CASSPGGTGELFF.

Comment on this clone: The CDR3 end lies 3 residues beyond the end of the read and is filled in from the germline J gene. J is TRBJ1-1 and V is TRBV6-2 or TRBV6-3, with 9 positions matching TRBD1. The CDR3 has 13 amino acids. CDR1 and CDR2 from the germline V gene are MNHEY and SVGEGT. This CDR3 reads CASSYGTGLEAFF. The CDR3 DNA, read in part, is TGTGCCAGCAGTTACGGGACAGGGTTAGAA.

In the case of this clone: The CDR3 end lies 3 residues beyond the end of the read and is filled in from the germline J gene. The rearrangement links TRBV20-1 to TRBJ2-3; D may be TRBD2 (6 bases). CDR1 and CDR2 (germline): DFQATT, SNEGSKA (reference sequence). This CDR3 comprises 16 residues. Trimming removed 3 bases from V and 0 bases from J, with 16 bases in between. CDR3 DNA (partial): TGCAGTGCTAGTCCCGGTAGGAGGGCTAGCACAGATACG. Encoded protein: CSASPGRRASTDT. The complete CDR3 reads CSASPGRRASTDTQYF.

For this clone: Coverage ceases 3 residues before the CDR3 finishes, and the germline J gene fills in the end. The rearrangement joins TRBV13 to TRBJ2-1; D is possibly TRBD1 (5 bases). Germline assignment: CDR1 PRHDT and CDR2 FYEKMQ (reference sequence). The CDR3 covers 16 residues. V was cut by 0 bases and J by 3 bases, with 12 bases left in between. The chain's CDR3 is CASSLGLRGIYNEQFF. The DNA read from the CDR3 is TGTGCCAGCAGCTTAGGCCTTAGGGGCATCTACAATGAG.

Comments on this clone: Sequencing ends 3 residues short of the CDR3 end; the germline J gene provides the rest. The V gene is TRBV7-9, the J gene TRBJ2-4, with unresolved D. CDR3 length: 15 residues. CDR1 SEHNR and CDR2 FQNEAQ come from the germline V gene (reference sequence). CDR3 region: CASSLKEGQFYGQYF. CDR3 bases read: TGTGCCAGCAGCTTAAAGGAAGGGCAGTTCTATGGT.

About this clone: Read sequence stops 3 residues before the CDR3 end, and the germline J gene provides the missing end. The chain joins TRBV7-2 to TRBJ2-3; a possible D gene is TRBD2 (5 bases). The CDR3 contains 12 residues. The germline V gene has CDR1 SGHTA and CDR2 FQGNSA. Trimming removed 5 bases at V and 7 bases at J, with 10 bases between. Partial CDR3 DNA: TGTGCCAGCAGCCTCGGGGTGAATACG. It codes for CASSLGVNT. The entire CDR3 reads CASSLGVNTQYF.

On this clone: The sequence runs out 3 residues before the end of the CDR3; the remainder is reconstructed from the germline J gene. The sample carries other DNA sequences with the same CDR3. This chain joins TRBV19 and TRBJ2-2; 9 nucleotides agree with TRBD1. Germline V gene lookup returns CDR1 LNHDA and CDR2 SQIVND (reference sequence). This CDR3 is 14 amino acids long. The CDR3 spells CASSIGQGWSPLFF. CDR3 DNA (partial): TGTGCCAGTAGTATCGGACAGGGGTGGTCACCG.

About this clone itself: The CDR3 extends 3 residues past the end of the read, so its final part is completed from the germline J gene. The chain employs TRBV18 and TRBJ2-7; 11 bases fit TRBD1. V lost 4 bases and J lost 5; bases outside the gene matches: 4. The CDR3 consists of 14 residues. Per germline, CDR1 KGHSH and CDR2 LQKENI. CDR3 DNA (partial): TGTGCCAGCTCACAGTCGGGACAGGGGGACGAG. It is translated as CASSQSGQGDE. The CDR3 in full is CASSQSGQGDEQYF. Full variable domain (outside the CDR3, taken from reference TRBV18 and TRBJ2-7): NAGVMQNPRHLVRRRGQEARLRCSPMKGHSHVYWYRQLPEEGLKFMVYLQKENIIDESGMPKERFSAEFPKEGPSILRIQQVVRGDSAAYFCASSQSGQGDEQYFGPGTRLTVT.

As to this clone: The read comes to an end 3 residues before the CDR3 does, leaving the germline J gene to fill in the end. The V and J genes are TRBV7-9 and TRBJ1-1; no reliable D call. Germline V gene lookup returns CDR1 SEHNR and CDR2 FQNEAQ (reference sequence). Trimming left V 5 bases short and J 0 bases short, with 7 bases between. The CDR3 spans 13 residues. The CDR3 here is CASSPNMNTEAFF. CDR3 DNA, as far as it was read: TGTGCCAGCAGCCCCAACATGAACACTGAA. Combining the CDR3 with reference TRBV7-9 and TRBJ1-1 gives the whole variable domain DTGVSQNPRHKITKRGQNVTFRCDPISEHNRLYWYRQTLGQGPEFLTYFQNEAQLEKSRLLSDRFSAERPKGSFSTLEIQRTEQGDSAMYLCASSPNMNTEAFFGQGTRLTVV.

Details on this clone: The observed sequence ends 3 residues before the CDR3 terminus, with the missing tail filled in from the germline J gene. This chain joins TRBV5-1 and TRBJ2-2, with 12 bases lining up with TRBD2. Germline CDR1 SGHRS, CDR2 YFSETQ. Trimming at V came to 4 bases and at J to 7 bases, leaving 8 bases not matched to a gene. This CDR3 has 16 residues. CDR3 sequence: CASSVTSGRLGGELFF. The sequenced CDR3 bases are TGCGCCAGCAGCGTGACTAGCGGGAGATTGGGCGGGGAG. Full variable domain (remainder filled in from reference TRBV5-1 and TRBJ2-2): KAGVTQTPRYLIKTRGQQVTLSCSPISGHRSVSWYQQTPGQGLQFLFEYFSETQRNKGNFPGRFSGRQFSNSRSEMNVSTLELGDSALYLCASSVTSGRLGGELFFGEGSRLTVL.

With respect to this clone: The read terminates 3 residues ahead of where the CDR3 ends, so the germline J gene completes it. The chain has TRBV9 and TRBJ2-1; TRBD2 might be the D (6 bases). Germline CDR1 is SGDLS and CDR2 is YYNGEE. V lost 4 bases, J lost 0 bases, and 8 bases lay in between. The CDR3 spans 14 residues. The CDR3 is CASSLDYSYNEQFF. The sequenced part of the CDR3 DNA is TGTGCCAGCAGCCTGGACTACTCCTACAATGAG.